The 7 T cell receptor beta chains below come from one sample, sequenced in a study of identical twins. From the 5' RACE reads, TCRdb called clonotypes with MiXCR, one entry per CDR3 protein. The table lists approximately 890,000 distinct CDR3 sequences, about 12% of them singletons. The data also belong to a second study, concerning yellow fever vaccine responses in identical twins.

The material sequenced was PBMCs. These receptors originate from a woman aged 18-29 years in good health.

The rearrangement joins TRBV3-1 to TRBJ1-2; tentatively, D is TRBD1 (6 bases). V dropped 4 bases and J dropped 1 base, with 13 bases sitting between them. There are 15 residues in the CDR3. Per the germline V gene, CDR1 is LGHDT and CDR2 is YNNKEL (reference sequence). The CDR3 here is CASSLGTSNNYGYTF. The CDR3 nucleotides read TGTGCCAGCAGCCTCGGGACATCTAATAACTATGGCTACACCTTC.

The V call is TRBV20-1, the J call TRBJ2-1; 11 bases are shared with TRBD2. The length of the CDR3 is 17 residues. In germline, CDR1 is DFQATT, CDR2 SNEGSKA (reference sequence). J gave up 9 bases and V 6 bases, and 19 bases lay outside the gene matches. DNA of the CDR3: TGCAGTGCCAACTTCCCGCCGGGACTAGCGGTAGGAGGTGAGCAGTTCTTC. Protein sequence: CSANFPPGLAVGGEQFF.

This clonotype was recorded a few times. V and J are TRBV9 and TRBJ1-6; D is perhaps TRBD1 (6 bases). CDR1 SGDLS and CDR2 YYNGEE come from the germline V gene. This CDR3 is built from 15 residues. Trimming left V 7 bases short and J 7 bases short, with 18 bases between. The CDR3 protein is CASGRTEGINSPLHF. CDR3 nucleotide sequence: TGTGCCAGCGGGAGGACAGAAGGCATCAATTCACCCCTCCACTTT. Variable domain in full (rest from reference TRBV9 and TRBJ1-6): DSGVTQTPKHLITATGQRVTLRCSPRSGDLSVYWYQQSLDQGLQFLIQYYNGEERAKGNILERFSAQQFPDLHSELNLSSLELGDSALYFCASGRTEGINSPLHFGNGTRLTVT.

V gene TRBV20-1 combines with J gene TRBJ2-1; weak D call: TRBD1 (6 bases). The germline V gene has CDR1 DFQATT and CDR2 SNEGSKA (reference sequence). Trimming left V 3 bases short and J 0 bases short, with 18 bases between. CDR3 length: 17 amino acids. The CDR3 bases are TGCAGTGCTAGGGATTATAAAGTGACAGGCTCCTACAATGAGCAGTTCTTC. Translated, it gives CSARDYKVTGSYNEQFF.

The chain carries TRBV20-1 and TRBJ2-3, with a weak D call TRBD2 (5 bases). Per germline, CDR1 DFQATT and CDR2 SNEGSKA (reference sequence). The germline V and J ends were trimmed by 8 bases and 3 bases, with 15 bases remaining between them. The CDR3 runs 13 residues. CDR3: CSSTGRATDTQYF. The DNA of the CDR3 is TGCAGTTCGACCGGGCGGGCGACAGATACGCAGTATTTT.

CDR3 nucleotide sequence: TGTGCCAGCAGTTTGGGATCCCGAATACCTACCACAGATACGCAGTATTTT. The encoded protein is CASSLGSRIPTTDTQYF. The chain joins TRBV27 to TRBJ2-3; no firm D call. There are 17 residues in the CDR3. V was shortened by 3 bases and J by 2 bases, with 18 bases between the two germline ends. In germline, CDR1 is MNHEY, CDR2 SMNVEV (reference sequence).

This clonotype appeared many times. The chain is built from TRBV29-1 and TRBJ2-1, with 9 bases fitting TRBD2. CDR1 is SQVTM and CDR2 is ANQGSEA in the germline V gene. The CDR3 consists of 14 residues. V shed 4 bases and J 6 bases; nucleotides not matched to a gene: 7. The CDR3 DNA reads TGCAGCGTTGTAGCGGGAGCATTCGGCAATGAGCAGTTCTTC. Translating gives CSVVAGAFGNEQFF.